This TCR beta chain was captured by sequencing in a study of shared clonotypes between healthy human individuals. Study details: Researchers assigned three CD4 naive, three CD4 memory, two CD8 naive and one CD8 memory plate to each donor.

Germline CDR1 is MNHNS and CDR2 is SASEGT. CDR3 length equals 15 residues. V shed 3 bases and J 3 bases; nucleotides not matched to a gene: 4. Assay used: immunoSEQ multiplex PCR; TCRdb lists only in-frame clones, some missing. The table shows about 1.1 million clones, with 75% to 80% occurring only once. Those who donated were healthy HIV-negative adults, with no recent acute infections or vaccinations reported. General study results and limits: Shared clonotypes: roughly 5% naive CD4, about 3.3% naive CD8, roughly 2.4% memory CD4, under 0.5% memory CD8.

Points on this clone: Its antigen is currently unknown.

The chain is built from TRBV6-1 and TRBJ2-2, with 7 bases fitting TRBD1. The sequence came from a man aged 18 to 30 in good health. Some clones in this sample may be carry-over from other donors' samples. Material: memory CD4+ T cells from PBMCs. Described subset: CD45RA-negative fraction. In DNA form, the CDR3 reads TGTGCCAGCAGTGAGCGACAGGGCTACACCGGGGAGCTGTTTTTT. Residues: CASSERQGYTGELFF.